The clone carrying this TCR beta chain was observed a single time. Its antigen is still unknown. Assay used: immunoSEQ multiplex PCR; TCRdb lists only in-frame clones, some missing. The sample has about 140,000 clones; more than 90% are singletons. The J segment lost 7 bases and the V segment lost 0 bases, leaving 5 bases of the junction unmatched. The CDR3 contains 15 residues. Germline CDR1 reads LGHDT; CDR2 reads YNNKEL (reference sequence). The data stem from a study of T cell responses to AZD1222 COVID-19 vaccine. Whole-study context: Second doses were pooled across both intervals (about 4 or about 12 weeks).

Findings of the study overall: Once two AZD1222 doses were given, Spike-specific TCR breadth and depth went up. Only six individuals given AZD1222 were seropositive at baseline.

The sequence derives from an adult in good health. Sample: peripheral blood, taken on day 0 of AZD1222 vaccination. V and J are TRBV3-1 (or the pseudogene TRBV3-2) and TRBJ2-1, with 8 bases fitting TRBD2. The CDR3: CASSQDSGSWNEQFF. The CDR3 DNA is TGTGCCAGCAGCCAAGACAGCGGGAGTTGGAATGAGCAGTTCTTC.